These 9 T cell receptor beta chains were all obtained from the same sample, sequenced in a study of early T cells in non-severe SARS-CoV-2 infection (dated by TCRdb to the early 2020s). The library was generated by 5' RACE. Sequencing relied on a NextSeq 500. TCRdb reran the public reads through fastp at Q25 and MiXCR, keeping productive beta chains. Every CDR3 protein is listed once, alongside the most common genes and DNA of its rows. Here the sample has tens of thousands of distinct CDR3 sequences; around 10% occur a single time. Around 5.3% of the sample comes from the top ten. The sequences come from whole blood, collected at baseline. These receptors were collected from an adult who was a healthcare worker with PCR-confirmed SARS-CoV-2 infection or an uninfected control (not recorded which).

The chain uses TRBV18 and TRBJ2-1; 7 positions agree with TRBD1. The germline V gene encodes CDR1 KGHSH and CDR2 LQKENI. The CDR3 runs to 17 residues. The J segment lost 6 bases and the V segment lost 6 bases, leaving 17 bases of the junction unmatched. The CDR3 reads CASSQNDVGDSLNEQFF. The CDR3 DNA reads as TGTGCCAGCTCCCAAAATGACGTCGGGGACAGTCTCAATGAGCAGTTCTTC.

This chain joins TRBV4-1 and TRBJ1-1; D unclear. Trimming shortened V by 3 bases and J by 3 bases, and 11 bases separated the two germline ends. Germline loops: CDR1 MGHRA, CDR2 YSYEKL. The CDR3 sequence is 14 residues long. The CDR3 nucleotides are TGCGCCAGCAGCCAGCCTTTGGTGGACACTGAAGCTTTCTTT. Residues: CASSQPLVDTEAFF.

The rearrangement links TRBV18 to TRBJ2-6; maybe TRBD1 (6 bases). There are 18 residues in the CDR3. CDR1 is KGHSH, CDR2 LQKENI, per germline. V was shortened by 2 bases and J by 0 bases, with 14 bases between the two germline ends. The CDR3: CASSPKDSVSSGANVLTF. CDR3 DNA: TGTGCCAGCTCACCAAAGGACAGTGTTAGCTCTGGGGCCAACGTCCTGACTTTC.

The CDR3, as DNA: TGTGCCAGCAGTTTATACGCAGGGGGAGACACTGAAGCTTTCTTT. Translation gives CASSLYAGGDTEAFF. J is TRBJ1-1 and V is TRBV28; the match to TRBD1 covers 7 bases. V lost 1 base to trimming and J lost 3 bases; unmatched junction nucleotides: 5. The CDR3 runs to 15 residues. Per the germline V gene, CDR1 is MDHEN and CDR2 is SYDVKM.

This clonotype came up a few times. This chain links TRBV7-2 with TRBJ2-5, with D tentatively TRBD2 (6 bases). V was shortened by 5 bases and J by 2 bases, with 12 bases between the two germline ends. The CDR3 spans 14 residues. Per the germline V gene, CDR1 is SGHTA and CDR2 is FQGNSA. CDR3 in DNA: TGTGCCAGCAGCCAACGGGACTCTCAAGAGACCCAGTACTTC. It encodes CASSQRDSQETQYF.

The J gene is TRBJ2-3, the V gene TRBV20-1; 7 bases are shared with TRBD2. CDR1 and CDR2 (germline): DFQATT, SNEGSKA (reference sequence). CDR3 size: 16 residues. With 3 bases clipped from V and 1 base from J, the junction kept 10 bases outside the gene matches. The CDR3 DNA reads as TGCAGTGCTAGCAACCTAGCGGAGACCCGCACAGATACGCAGTATTTT. The encoded protein is CSASNLAETRTDTQYF.

This clonotype came up a few times. The CDR3 nucleotides read TGCGCCAGCAGTCGGGGACTCGTTAGCTCCTACGAGCAGTACTTC. This sequence encodes CASSRGLVSSYEQYF. The gene calls are TRBV5-1 and TRBJ2-7, with D perhaps matching TRBD2 (6 bases). The CDR3 loop spans 15 amino acids. Germline values: CDR1 SGHRS, CDR2 YFSETQ. The V end was cut by 5 bases, the J end by 0 bases, with 15 bases between.

This clonotype has ten or more counts. This chain uses TRBV4-1 with TRBJ1-5, with D hard to call. Per germline, CDR1 MGHRA and CDR2 YSYEKL. This CDR3 is 16 amino acids long. The V end was cut by 6 bases, the J end by 6 bases, with 21 bases between. CDR3 amino acids: CASRQTVWARGQPQHF. CDR3 nucleotide sequence: TGCGCCAGCAGACAGACGGTTTGGGCCCGCGGTCAGCCCCAGCATTTT.

V is TRBV28 and J is TRBJ1-2; no firm D call. Germline CDR1 and CDR2: MDHEN and SYDVKM. This CDR3 is built from 15 residues. V was clipped by 7 bases and J by 2 bases, with 17 bases between them. The CDR3 is CASTLRAVGNYGYTF. The CDR3 region has the DNA TGTGCCAGCACCTTGAGGGCGGTGGGGAACTATGGCTACACCTTC.